This TCR beta chain was recorded in a study of T cells in Graves' hyperthyroidism and ophthalmopathy. The study, taken as a whole, reports: It was a median roughly 6.5 months before onset that the model predicted ophthalmopathy. Clonotypes that were expanded in thyroid above 0.001 mostly appeared in blood too.

The CDR3 is 14 residues long. The germline gives CDR1 SGHTA, CDR2 FQGNSA. V was shortened by 2 bases and J by 1 base, with 8 bases between the two germline ends. This clonotype was seen repeatedly, ten times or more. Antigen specificity is unknown. These patients, aged 18 to 65, had recently diagnosed hyperthyroidism lasting under 2 months. Patients showing uncontrolled infection, other autoimmune disease, pregnancy or lactation were ineligible. What was amplified from RNA transcripts were TCR beta CDR3 regions. TCR CDR3 underwent first-round RT-PCR with the HTBI primer set. MiXCR was run by TCRdb on the multiplex PCR reads, yielding one entry per CDR3 protein. The data contain a few hundred thousand distinct CDR3 sequences, 46% of them seen just once; the ten biggest clones take up around 7.7%.

The specimen was peripheral blood or thyroid tissue (not recorded which). This TCR was recovered from a woman aged 18-30 years with Graves' hyperthyroidism. The rearrangement uses TRBV7-2 and TRBJ2-5; D not resolved. The chain's CDR3 is CASSLLAVQETQYF. CDR3 bases: TGTGCCAGCAGCTTACTGGCAGTCCAAGAGACCCAGTACTTC.